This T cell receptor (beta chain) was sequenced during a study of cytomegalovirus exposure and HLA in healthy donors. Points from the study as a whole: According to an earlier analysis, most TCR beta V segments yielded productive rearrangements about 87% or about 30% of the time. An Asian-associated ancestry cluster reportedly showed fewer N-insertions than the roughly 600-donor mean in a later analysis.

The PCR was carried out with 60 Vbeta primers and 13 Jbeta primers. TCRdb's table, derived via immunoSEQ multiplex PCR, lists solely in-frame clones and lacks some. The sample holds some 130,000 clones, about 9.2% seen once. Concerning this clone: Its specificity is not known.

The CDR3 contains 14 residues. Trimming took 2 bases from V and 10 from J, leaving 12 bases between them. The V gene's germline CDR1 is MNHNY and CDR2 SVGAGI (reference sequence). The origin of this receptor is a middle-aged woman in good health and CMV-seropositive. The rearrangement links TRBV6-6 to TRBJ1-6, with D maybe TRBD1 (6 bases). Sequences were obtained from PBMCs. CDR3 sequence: CASSYQQGQSPLHF. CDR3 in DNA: TGTGCCAGCAGTTACCAGCAGGGGCAGTCACCCCTCCACTTT.